A single sample is the source of the 21 T cell receptor beta chains below, sequenced in a study of cytomegalovirus exposure and HLA in healthy donors. Sequencing was performed with immunoSEQ multiplex PCR; in TCRdb, only in-frame clones are kept and a portion is missing. The sample consists of about 160,000 clones, more than 70% of them appearing once. The sequencing sample was made of PBMCs. The receptors were gathered from a young man in good health and CMV-seropositive.

This CDR3 reads CASSWPGQSYEQYF. In nucleotides, the CDR3 is TGTGCCAGCAGCTGGCCGGGACAGTCTTACGAGCAGTACTTC. The chain links TRBV7-9 to TRBJ2-7, with 7 bases matching TRBD1. V shed 4 bases and J 4 bases; nucleotides not matched to a gene: 7. The CDR3 length is 14 residues. From germline, CDR1 is SEHNR and CDR2 FQNEAQ (reference sequence).

V and J are TRBV5-1 and TRBJ1-2, with D maybe TRBD1 (6 bases). Germline V CDR1 and CDR2: SGHRS, YFSETQ. Between the trimmed V and J ends, which lost 0 bases and 7 bases, there was a span of 16 bases. This CDR3 comprises 15 residues. CDR3 protein: CASSLDGNRVSGYTF. In DNA, the CDR3 is TGCGCCAGCAGCTTGGATGGGAACAGGGTTAGTGGCTACACCTTC.

In DNA form, the CDR3 reads TGTGCCAGCAGCGCCCCCGGGACTAGGGTCGAGCAGTTCTTC. This codes for CASSAPGTRVEQFF. The rearrangement uses TRBV7-9 and TRBJ2-1; 8 nucleotides align to TRBD2. The CDR3 is 14 residues long. Looked up from germline, CDR1 is SEHNR and CDR2 is FQNEAQ (reference sequence). V lost 5 bases, J lost 10 bases, and 10 bases stayed unmatched.

The J gene is TRBJ2-7, the V gene TRBV27; TRBD2 matches 13 bases. Trimming at V came to 7 bases and at J to 4 bases, leaving 31 bases not matched to a gene. Germline V lookup: CDR1 MNHEY, CDR2 SMNVEV (reference sequence). The CDR3 is 23 amino acids. CDR3 nucleotide sequence: TGTGCCAGCACCCCCCCGGCCAGCAGACTCTTCGGGACTAGCGGGGAAGAAGGTTACGAGCAGTACTTC. Its translation is CASTPPASRLFGTSGEEGYEQYF.

This clone was seen more than once but under ten times. V is TRBV11-3 and J is TRBJ1-5; weak D call: TRBD1 (6 bases). CDR1 and CDR2 (germline): SGHNT, YENEEA. Trimming stripped 2 bases from V and 4 bases from J, with 18 bases between. The CDR3 has 17 amino acids. The CDR3 reads CASSLIPRQGHNQPQHF. The CDR3 nucleotides are TGTGCCAGCAGCTTAATCCCCAGGCAGGGACATAATCAGCCCCAGCATTTT.

Here the CDR3 DNA reads TGTGCCAGCACCTTAGCGGGCCTACCCTACAATGAGCAGTTCTTC. The encoded protein is CASTLAGLPYNEQFF. V and J are TRBV6-6 and TRBJ2-1, with 7 bases identical to TRBD2. The V segment lost 7 bases and the J segment 2 bases; nucleotides outside the gene matches: 8. This CDR3 contains 15 residues. Germline V CDR1 and CDR2: MNHNY, SVGAGI (reference sequence).

V and J are TRBV2 and TRBJ1-5; D is unresolved. CDR1 is SNHLY, CDR2 FYNNEI, per germline. V lost 4 bases, J lost 2 bases, and 6 bases lay in between. The CDR3 spans 13 residues. The CDR3 DNA follows: TGTGCCAGCAGTGGAGGTCGCAATCAGCCCCAGCATTTT. Its translation is CASSGGRNQPQHF. Using reference TRBV2 and TRBJ1-5 for the parts outside the CDR3, the full variable domain is EPEVTQTPSHQVTQMGQEVILRCVPISNHLYFYWYRQILGQKVEFLVSFYNNEISEKSEIFDDQFSVERPDGSNFTLKIRSTKLEDSAMYFCASSGGRNQPQHFGDGTRLSIL.

The rearrangement links TRBV6-6 to TRBJ1-2; tentatively, D is TRBD1 (6 bases). The CDR3 loop spans 13 amino acids. The germline V gene has CDR1 MNHNY and CDR2 SVGAGI (reference sequence). V lost 4 bases and J 6 bases, leaving 12 bases between the germline ends. The CDR3 DNA is TGTGCCAGCAGTTTGTGGGACACCAATGGCTACACCTTC. Translating it yields CASSLWDTNGYTF.

This chain uses TRBV30 with TRBJ1-2; unclear D gene. The CDR3 contains 13 residues. CDR1 and CDR2 (germline): GTSNPN, SVGIG (reference sequence). Trimming pared 8 bases from V and 3 bases from J, leaving 16 bases between. In DNA, the CDR3 is TGTGCCGCATGGTGGAGGAGGGACTATGGCTACACCTTC. Amino acids: CAAWWRRDYGYTF. The full variable domain, rest sourced from reference TRBV30 and TRBJ1-2, is SQTIHQWPATLVQPVGSPLSLECTVEGTSNPNLYWYRQAAGRGLQLLFYSVGIGQISSEVPQNLSASRPQDRQFILSSKKLLLSDSGFYLCAAWWRRDYGYTFGSGTRLTVV.

A single count supports this clone. This chain links TRBV28 with TRBJ2-5, with 9 bases fitting TRBD1. Trimming removed 5 bases from V and 2 bases from J; junction bases left unmatched: 9. CDR3 size: 16 residues. Germline CDR1 and CDR2: MDHEN and SYDVKM. The CDR3 protein is CASSPPGTGPQETQYF. CDR3 coding DNA: TGTGCCAGCAGTCCCCCCGGGACAGGGCCACAAGAGACCCAGTACTTC.

The V and J genes are TRBV15 and TRBJ1-4; 9 bases match TRBD1. V lost 3 bases to trimming and J lost 8 bases; unmatched junction nucleotides: 10. CDR3 length: 16 residues. Looked up from germline, CDR1 is LNHNV and CDR2 is YYDKDF (reference sequence). The CDR3 DNA follows: TGTGCCACCAGCAGGGATACAGGGGGCGTTGGGGAAAAACTGTTTTTT. Translated, it gives CATSRDTGGVGEKLFF.

J is TRBJ2-3 and V is TRBV19; 8 nucleotides match TRBD2. This CDR3 is 14 amino acids long. Trimming removed 9 bases from V and 3 bases from J; junction bases left unmatched: 8. Germline CDR1 LNHDA, CDR2 SQIVND (reference sequence). Here the CDR3 DNA reads TGTGCCAGCACCCAGAGCGGGAGAACAGATACGCAGTATTTT. Its protein is CASTQSGRTDTQYF.

The gene calls are TRBV10-3 and TRBJ2-1, with D perhaps matching TRBD2 (6 bases). V shed 0 bases and J shed 3 bases, with 15 bases lying between them. The CDR3 extends over 17 amino acids. Germline-derived CDR1 and CDR2 are ENHRY and SYGVKD. The DNA for the CDR3 is TGTGCCATCAGTGAGTCATTGGCGGGATCAGTCTACAATGAGCAGTTCTTC. Protein product: CAISESLAGSVYNEQFF.

The chain carries TRBV18 and TRBJ2-3; 8 nucleotides line up with TRBD1. From germline, CDR1 is KGHSH and CDR2 LQKENI. The CDR3 runs 15 residues. Trimming cost V 5 bases and J 2 bases; bases outside gene matches: 6. The CDR3 DNA sequence: TGTGCCAGCTCAGGCCAGGGGGCCGACACAGATACGCAGTATTTT. This encodes CASSGQGADTDTQYF.

The V gene is TRBV28, the J gene TRBJ1-5, with D perhaps matching TRBD1 (6 bases). Germline V CDR1 and CDR2: MDHEN, SYDVKM. Trimming stripped 4 bases from V and 5 bases from J, with 15 bases between. The CDR3 is 15 residues long. CDR3: CASSSRDRLHQPQHF. Here the CDR3 DNA reads TGTGCCAGCAGTTCCAGAGACAGGTTACATCAGCCCCAGCATTTT.

This clone showed up just once. The chain is built from TRBV5-1 and TRBJ1-1; 7 nucleotides align to TRBD1. V was clipped by 4 bases and J by 1 base; unmatched bases: 16. This CDR3 region has 18 residues. Germline V gene data show CDR1 as SGHRS and CDR2 as YFSETQ. CDR3 amino acids: CASSLAMQTGQPNTEAFF. The CDR3 DNA reads TGCGCCAGCAGCCTAGCTATGCAGACGGGACAGCCGAACACTGAAGCTTTCTTT.

CDR3 sequence reads: CASSPSDRGGGYTF. The CDR3 DNA sequence: TGTGCCAGCAGCCCATCGGACAGGGGGGGCGGCTACACCTTC. The chain recombines TRBV9 with TRBJ1-2; 10 bases are shared with TRBD1. CDR1 is SGDLS, CDR2 YYNGEE, per germline. Unmatched junction bases numbered 8, after V lost 4 bases and J lost 8 bases. This CDR3 region has 14 residues.

In nucleotides, the CDR3 is TGTGCCAGCAGCAAGTCCGGGACTAGCGGGGACGAGCAGTACTTC. This gives the protein CASSKSGTSGDEQYF. The chain joins TRBV7-3 to TRBJ2-7; 13 nucleotides match TRBD2. Germline V lookup: CDR1 SGHTA, CDR2 FQGTGA. Losses at the gene ends were 5 bases for V and 5 bases for J; bases not matched to a gene: 6. The CDR3 loop spans 15 amino acids. Based on the CDR3 plus reference TRBV7-3 and TRBJ2-7, the full variable domain is GAGVSQTPSNKVTEKGKYVELRCDPISGHTALYWYRQSLGQGPEFLIYFQGTGAADDSGLPNDRFFAVRPEGSVSTLKIQRTERGDSAVYLCASSKSGTSGDEQYFGPGTRLTVT.

V is TRBV6-5 and J is TRBJ1-1; D is undetermined. The CDR3 loop spans 14 amino acids. Germline V lookup: CDR1 MNHEY, CDR2 SVGAGI. Trimming pared 0 bases from V and 1 base from J, leaving 6 bases between. As DNA, the CDR3 is TGTGCCAGCAGTTACTCACCGGGGAACACTGAAGCTTTCTTT. It specifies CASSYSPGNTEAFF.

This clone was found once. The chain's CDR3 is CASSFAEDTEAFF. The CDR3, as DNA: TGTGCCAGCAGCTTCGCTGAGGACACTGAAGCTTTCTTT. The rearrangement joins TRBV5-4 to TRBJ1-1, with no clear D. The V end lost 2 bases, the J end lost 3 bases, and 8 bases lay between the germline ends. The CDR3 consists of 13 residues. Germline V gives CDR1 SGHNT, CDR2 YYREEE (reference sequence).

This rearrangement joins TRBV5-4 to TRBJ1-4; 10 bases line up with TRBD1. There are 14 residues in the CDR3. Germline V gives CDR1 SGHNT, CDR2 YYREEE (reference sequence). V lost 4 bases to trimming and J lost 8 bases; unmatched junction nucleotides: 5. In DNA, the CDR3 is TGTGCCAGCAGCACCGGGACAGGGGTCGAAAAACTGTTTTTT. Translated, it gives CASSTGTGVEKLFF.